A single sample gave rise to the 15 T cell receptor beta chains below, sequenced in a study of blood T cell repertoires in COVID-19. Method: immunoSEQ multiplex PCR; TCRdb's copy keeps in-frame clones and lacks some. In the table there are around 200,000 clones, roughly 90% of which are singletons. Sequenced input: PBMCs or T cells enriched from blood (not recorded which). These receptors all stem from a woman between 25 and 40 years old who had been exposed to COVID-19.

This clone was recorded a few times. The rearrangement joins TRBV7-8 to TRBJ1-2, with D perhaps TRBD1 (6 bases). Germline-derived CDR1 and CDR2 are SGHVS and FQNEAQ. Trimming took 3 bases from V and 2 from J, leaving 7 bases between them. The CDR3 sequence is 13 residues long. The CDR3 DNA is TGTGCCAGCAGCTTTCAGGGGAACTATGGCTACACCTTC. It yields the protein CASSFQGNYGYTF.

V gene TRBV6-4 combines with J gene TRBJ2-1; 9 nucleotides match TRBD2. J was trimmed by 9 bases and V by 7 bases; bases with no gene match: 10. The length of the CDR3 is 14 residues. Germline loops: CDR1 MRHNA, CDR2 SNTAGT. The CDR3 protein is CASMAGGGAGEQFF. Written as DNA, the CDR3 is TGTGCCAGCATGGCAGGCGGGGGGGCTGGTGAGCAGTTCTTC.

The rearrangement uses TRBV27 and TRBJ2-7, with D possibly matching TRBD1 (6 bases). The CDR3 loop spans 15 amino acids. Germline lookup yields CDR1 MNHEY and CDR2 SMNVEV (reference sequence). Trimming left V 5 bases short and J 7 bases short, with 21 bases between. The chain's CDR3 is CASSDRTLPPGEQYF. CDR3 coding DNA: TGTGCCAGCAGTGACAGGACACTGCCCCCAGGGGAGCAGTACTTC.

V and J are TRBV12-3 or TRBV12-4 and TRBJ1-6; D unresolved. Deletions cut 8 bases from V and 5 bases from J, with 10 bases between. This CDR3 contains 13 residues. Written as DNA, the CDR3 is TGTGCCAGCCGGGGTAGGGATAATTCACCCCTCCACTTT. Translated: CASRGRDNSPLHF.

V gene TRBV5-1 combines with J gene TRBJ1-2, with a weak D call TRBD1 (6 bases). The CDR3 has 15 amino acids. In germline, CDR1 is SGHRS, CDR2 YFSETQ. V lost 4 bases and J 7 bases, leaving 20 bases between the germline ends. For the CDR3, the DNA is TGCGCCAGCAGCCCCACCGCTGGGGGGGCGGCTGGCTACACCTTC. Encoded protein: CASSPTAGGAAGYTF.

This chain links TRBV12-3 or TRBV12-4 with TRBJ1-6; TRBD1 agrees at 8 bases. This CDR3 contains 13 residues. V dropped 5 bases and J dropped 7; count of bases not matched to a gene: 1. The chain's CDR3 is CASSRQGNSPLHF. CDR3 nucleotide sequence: TGTGCCAGCAGTAGACAGGGGAATTCACCCCTCCACTTT.

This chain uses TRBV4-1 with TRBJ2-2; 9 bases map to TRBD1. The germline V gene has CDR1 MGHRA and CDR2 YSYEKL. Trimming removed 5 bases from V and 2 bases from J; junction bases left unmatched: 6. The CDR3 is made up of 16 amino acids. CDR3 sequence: CASSARDRVNTGELFF. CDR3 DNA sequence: TGCGCCAGCAGCGCCCGGGACAGGGTTAACACCGGGGAGCTGTTTTTT.

The CDR3 loop reads CASSSAGNYNEQFF. The CDR3 DNA reads TGTGCCAGCAGCTCCGCGGGGAACTACAATGAGCAGTTCTTC. The rearrangement uses TRBV5-4 and TRBJ2-1; a weak D match, TRBD2 (6 bases). V was trimmed by 3 bases and J by 3 bases, leaving 10 bases between them. This CDR3 has 14 amino acids. Germline V lookup: CDR1 SGHNT, CDR2 YYREEE (reference sequence).

CDR3 DNA sequence: TGTGCCACCTCGGAGGGGATAAACTATGGCTACACCTTC. Protein product: CATSEGINYGYTF. This chain connects TRBV24-1 to TRBJ1-2; a possible D gene is TRBD1 (5 bases). V was shortened by 9 bases and J by 2 bases, with 12 bases between the two germline ends. CDR1 and CDR2 (germline): KGHDR, SFDVKD. The CDR3 runs to 13 residues.

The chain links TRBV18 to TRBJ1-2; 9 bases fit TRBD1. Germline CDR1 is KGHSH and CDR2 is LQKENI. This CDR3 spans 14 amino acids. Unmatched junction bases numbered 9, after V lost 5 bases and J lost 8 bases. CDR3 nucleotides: TGTGCCAGCTCAACTAAACAGGGGGCAGACGGCTACACCTTC. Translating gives CASSTKQGADGYTF.

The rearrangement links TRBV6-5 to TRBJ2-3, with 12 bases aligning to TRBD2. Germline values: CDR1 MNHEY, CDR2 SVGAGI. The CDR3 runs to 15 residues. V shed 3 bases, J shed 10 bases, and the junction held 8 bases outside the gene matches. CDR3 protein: CASSYGTSGRGAQYF. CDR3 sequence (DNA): TGTGCCAGCAGTTATGGGACTAGCGGGCGGGGGGCGCAGTATTTT.

Here the CDR3 DNA reads TGTGCCAGCAGCCCCGGGACAGGGAGCGATGAGCAGTTCTTC. Encoded protein: CASSPGTGSDEQFF. The rearrangement joins TRBV3-1 (or the pseudogene TRBV3-2) to TRBJ2-1, with 9 bases identical to TRBD1. Germline V lookup: CDR1 LGHDT, CDR2 YNNKEL (reference sequence). This CDR3 comprises 14 residues. V shed 4 bases and J 8 bases; nucleotides not matched to a gene: 6.

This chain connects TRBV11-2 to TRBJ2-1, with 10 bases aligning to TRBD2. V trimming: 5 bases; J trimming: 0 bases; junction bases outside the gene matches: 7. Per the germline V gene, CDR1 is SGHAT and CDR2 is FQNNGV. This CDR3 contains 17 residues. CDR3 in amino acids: CASSPPSGGRSYNEQFF. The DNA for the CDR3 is TGTGCCAGCAGCCCCCCTAGCGGGGGCCGCTCCTACAATGAGCAGTTCTTC.

The DNA for the CDR3 is TGCGCCAGCAGCACCGGGGGGGCTCCGTATGGAGAGACCCAGTACTTC. Its protein product is CASSTGGAPYGETQYF. The chain employs TRBV5-1 and TRBJ2-5; 8 positions agree with TRBD2. The V segment lost 4 bases and the J segment 4 bases; nucleotides outside the gene matches: 12. The CDR3 has 16 residues. Germline CDR1 is SGHRS and CDR2 is YFSETQ.

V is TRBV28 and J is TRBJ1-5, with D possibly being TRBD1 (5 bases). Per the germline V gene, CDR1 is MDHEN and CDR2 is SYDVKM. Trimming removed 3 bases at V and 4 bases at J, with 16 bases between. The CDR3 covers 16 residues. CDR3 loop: CASSFSPGRGNQPQHF. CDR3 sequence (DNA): TGTGCCAGCAGTTTTAGCCCAGGCCGGGGGAATCAGCCCCAGCATTTT.